This T cell receptor (beta chain) was sequenced during a study of T cells after yellow fever vaccination (dated by TCRdb to the late 2010s). For the wider study: The SMART-Seq v4 Ultra Low Input RNA kit was used to prepare libraries from fractions with low cell numbers. Two healthy male donors, one aged 18 to 29 and one aged 30 to 39 years, were included in the cohort. Blood samples were taken at several timepoints before and after primary and secondary immunization, and bulk PBMC replicates and cell subsets were isolated. To follow T-cell clones before and after primary and booster YFV17D yellow fever vaccination, bulk TCR alpha and beta repertoires were sequenced over time.

Study-wide conclusions, independent of this receptor: Because the study included only a couple of donors, the extent to which the findings can be generalized is limited. After the booster, most of the clones that had expanded following primary vaccination were detected again (just under 97% of CD4 and 80% to 90% of CD8), which suggests that memory was broadly maintained. Compared with the primary T-cell response, the secondary T-cell response was weaker but faster, peaking on day 5 rather than day 15. A small fraction of clonotypes appeared in both the CD4 and CD8 compartments, likely as a result of convergent recombination. Because abundant contaminating clonotypes from the bulk population could be contained in FACS-sorted repertoires, computational filtering was required.

The germline V gene (reference sequence) provides CDR1 DFQATT and CDR2 SNEGSKA. The CDR3 starts with the cysteine, ends with the phenylalanine, and has 13 residues. Kept here is only the CDR3 DNA, which spans 39 bases and is read in frame from base 1. At the junction V is shortened by 6 bases and J by 7 bases; bases outside the gene matches: 8. The reads were generated on an Illumina NovaSeq 6000. TCR cDNA was synthesized by 5'RACE template switching, which introduced a universal primer site and unique molecular identifiers. Priming for cDNA synthesis came from both the TCR alpha and TCR beta constant segments. Libraries were amplified in two PCR steps, with sample barcodes and sequencing adapters added in the second step. Sequencing of the libraries was done on either Illumina HiSeq 2500 (2x100 bp) or NovaSeq (2x150 bp). Regarding the original processing steps: MIGEC handled demultiplexing of reads and collapsing into UMI consensus sequences, while MiXCR performed V(D)J alignment. Clonotypes responding to the vaccine were identified with edgeR on replicate PBMC samples, with the criteria of FDR below 0.01 and a log2 fold change above 5 up to day 15. Each bulk clonotype received a CD4 or CD8 identity based on whether the sequenced CD4 or CD8 repertoire contained that clonotype at higher abundance. Using fastp at Q25 and MiXCR, TCRdb reprocessed the public reads and kept productive beta chains. One record per CDR3 amino acid sequence lists the most common genes and DNA. These V and J calls rely on TCRdb rather than the paper's analysis. The sample table holds around 260,000 distinct CDR3 sequences, of which around 5.2% were seen once. Approximately 3.5% of the sample comes from the top ten.

In its sample, this clonotype was seen many times. The antigen it recognizes is unknown. Base qualities are not at hand, and no much larger clone is one base apart. Per the publication, the treatment or condition label means: live attenuated yellow fever vaccine strain. PBMCs were isolated from peripheral blood using a standard Ficoll-Paque protocol. Dynabeads CD4 and CD8 positive selection kits were used to isolate CD4 and CD8 T-cell fractions. RNA was extracted with TriZol from bulk PBMCs, CD4 and CD8 fractions, and dextramer-positive and dextramer-negative fractions. This receptor was obtained from a man between 18 and 35 years old who received the YFV17D yellow fever vaccine. The rearrangement combines TRBV20-1 with TRBJ1-2, and 10 junction bases match TRBD1. The specimen comprised CD4+ T cells sorted from PBMCs, sampled on the day of the yellow fever booster vaccination. The CDR3 reads as follows: CSAWTGGTFGYTF. The sequenced DNA is TGCAGTGCCTGGACAGGGGGGACTTTTGGCTACACCTTC.